The clone carrying this T cell receptor beta chain was seen repeatedly, ten times or more. Its antigen is undetermined. The data belong to a study of response to subunit inactivated influenza vaccine. The CDR3 has 15 residues. V trimming: 5 bases; J trimming: 3 bases; junction bases outside the gene matches: 5. CDR1 is SGHVS, CDR2 FQNEAQ, per germline. TCRdb independently ran MiXCR on the RT-PCR reads; one entry per CDR3 protein. The top ten clones hold approximately 8.4% of a sample with more than 200,000 distinct CDR3 sequences, less than 15% of them seen once. General observations from the study: Each seasonal influenza vaccination recruits few new T cells, the authors suggested.

This material consisted of non-naive T cells sorted from PBMCs, taken 14 days before vaccination. The chain is built from TRBV7-8 and TRBJ2-1; 9 bases fit TRBD1. The sequence was obtained from a man in his fifties who received an inactivated influenza vaccine. The CDR3 nucleotides are TGTGCCAGCAGCCGTCGGGACAGGGACTACAATGAGCAGTTCTTC. It is translated as CASSRRDRDYNEQFF. The full variable domain, with the rest looked up from reference TRBV7-8 and TRBJ2-1, is GAGVSQSPRYKVAKRGQDVALRCDPISGHVSLFWYQQALGQGPEFLTYFQNEAQLDKSGLPSDRFFAERPEGSVSTLKIQRTQQEDSAVYLCASSRRDRDYNEQFFGPGTRLTVL.